The rows below give T cell receptor beta chains drawn from one sample of a study of blood T cell repertoires in COVID-19. Assay: immunoSEQ multiplex PCR; the TCRdb copy retains only in-frame clones and omits some. The sample shows about 360,000 clones, around 90% of them seen only once. Sequences were obtained from peripheral blood. Receptors originate from a human donor in a cohort sampled during active COVID-19. Each CDR3 is given with its conserved first and last residue. Clone sizes are given selectively: once, few, many, or a class where the clone is expanded.

.	TRBV24-1	CATSDFRGGYTF
once	TRBV12-3/TRBV12-4	CASSLGLNEQYF
.	TRBV7-7	CASSLRFGLLYEQYF
.	TRBV6-5	CASSYSAGGPFAEQYF
.	TRBV30	CAWRGQGGVKQYF
.	TRBV15	CATSRDRGETQYF
.	TRBV2	CASSEITETNYGYTF
.	TRBV28	CASSPGTSARQETQYF
.	TRBV19	CASSADREKVEAFF
.	TRBV3-1/TRBV3-2	CAGSQGNNMDYGYTF
.	TRBV28	CASKPQMTGPEAFF
many	TRBV7-9	CASSYATNEAFF
.	TRBV7-8	CASSRDGNTEAFF
once	TRBV7-2	CASSLYRDRASGNTIYF
.	TRBV5-5	CASRQGASGETQYF
.	TRBV30	CAWRGQGANSPLHF